The rows below give T cell receptor beta chains drawn from one sample of a study of T cells in narcolepsy. Produced via immunoSEQ multiplex PCR; TCRdb's table is partial and in-frame only. The sample includes around 34,000 clones, roughly 80% of them seen just once. The sequenced sample was memory (CD45RA-) CD4+ T cells from blood. The receptor set was obtained from a human donor in good health. Both conserved end residues are part of each CDR3. D genes are given only for firm matches. The size of a clone is reported for some rows only, either as once, few or many, or as a class for expanded clones.

D,J,V,size,CDR3,DNA
.,TRBJ2-7,TRBV2,.,CASSESSKAYEQYF,TGTGCCAGCAGTGAAAGCTCCAAGGCCTACGAGCAGTACTTC
TRBD2,TRBJ2-7,TRBV11-3,once,CASSPHRTSGDRGEQYF,TGTGCCAGCAGCCCCCACAGGACTAGCGGGGACAGGGGCGAGCAGTACTTC
.,TRBJ2-2,TRBV11-2,once,CASSLGDSSRRTGELFF,TGTGCCAGCAGCTTAGGAGATAGTAGCCGAAGGACCGGGGAGCTGTTTTTT
.,TRBJ2-1,TRBV7-9,.,CASSLGGDEQFF,TGTGCCAGCAGCTTAGGAGGCGATGAGCAGTTCTTC
.,TRBJ1-4,TRBV11-3,.,CASSSGRLGGKLFF,TGTGCCAGCAGCTCCGGCCGTTTGGGAGGAAAACTGTTTTTT
.,TRBJ1-1,TRBV5-5,.,CASSGINRDTEAFF,TGTGCCAGCAGCGGAATCAACAGGGACACTGAAGCTTTCTTT
.,TRBJ2-5,TRBV6-5,few,CASSYGRLGETQYF,TGTGCCAGCAGTTACGGGAGGCTCGGGGAGACCCAGTACTTC
.,TRBJ2-5,TRBV7-9,.,CASSVGWQRGKETQYF,TGTGCCAGCAGCGTAGGCTGGCAGCGAGGGAAAGAGACCCAGTACTTC
.,TRBJ1-3,TRBV9,.,CASSASAVSRGNTIYF,TGTGCCAGCAGCGCTTCTGCGGTCTCTAGAGGAAACACCATATATTTT
.,TRBJ1-6,TRBV2,.,CASSEGQLYNSPLHF,TGTGCCAGCAGTGAAGGACAGCTATATAATTCACCCCTCCACTTT
.,TRBJ2-1,TRBV5-4,.,CASSLARGVEQFF,TGTGCCAGCAGCTTGGCCAGGGGAGTTGAGCAGTTCTTC
.,TRBJ2-1,TRBV15,.,CATSRLLSDGDEQFF,TGTGCCACCAGCCGTCTACTGTCCGACGGGGATGAGCAGTTCTTC
.,TRBJ2-7,TRBV4-1,.,CASRRADRLAYEQYF,TGCGCCAGCAGACGGGCCGACAGGTTGGCCTACGAGCAGTACTTC
.,TRBJ2-4,TRBV5-6,.,CASSLVSVGYPNIQYF,TGTGCCAGCAGCTTGGTCAGCGTGGGGTACCCAAACATTCAGTACTTC
.,TRBJ2-7,TRBV2,few,CASVRSGVYEQYF,TGTGCCAGCGTGCGTTCGGGCGTCTACGAGCAGTACTTC
.,TRBJ2-5,TRBV11-2,.,CASSGLGFQETQYF,TGTGCCAGCAGTGGGTTGGGGTTCCAAGAGACCCAGTACTTC
.,TRBJ2-7,TRBV6-5,.,CASSYGGAGDEQYF,TGTGCCAGCAGTTACGGAGGCGCCGGGGACGAGCAGTACTTC
.,TRBJ1-4,TRBV19,once,CASSIGLGATNEKLFF,TGTGCCAGTAGTATTGGTTTGGGGGCCACTAATGAAAAACTGTTTTTT
.,TRBJ2-2,TRBV7-9,.,CASSLSGAGNGELFF,TGTGCCAGCAGCTTATCAGGGGCTGGTAACGGGGAGCTGTTTTTT
TRBD1,TRBJ2-1,TRBV18,.,CASSQTWGTGVYNEQFF,TGTGCCAGCTCCCAAACCTGGGGGACAGGGGTCTACAATGAGCAGTTCTTC
.,TRBJ2-1,TRBV11-1,.,CASSLDNEQFF,TGTGCCAGCAGCTTAGACAATGAGCAGTTCTTC
TRBD1,TRBJ1-2,TRBV9,.,CASSSSQQGAGYTF,TGTGCCAGCAGCTCATCCCAACAGGGGGCTGGCTACACCTTC
TRBD2,TRBJ2-2,TRBV6-5,.,CASSRTSFGELFF,TGTGCCAGCAGCAGGACTAGTTTCGGGGAGCTGTTTTTT
.,TRBJ2-4,TRBV11-1,.,CASSLGGADSKNIQYF,TGTGCCAGCAGCTTAGGGGGGGCAGATTCCAAAAACATTCAGTACTTC
.,TRBJ1-3,TRBV9,.,CASSTPRGEGNTIYF,TGTGCCAGCAGCACCCCGAGGGGCGAAGGAAACACCATATATTTT
TRBD2,TRBJ2-2,TRBV5-4,.,CASSLEASGIGELFF,TGTGCCAGCAGCCTGGAGGCTAGCGGGATCGGGGAGCTGTTTTTT
.,TRBJ1-5,TRBV7-8,once,CASSLASHQPQHF,TGTGCCAGCAGCTTAGCCAGCCATCAGCCCCAGCATTTT
.,TRBJ1-4,TRBV5-4,few,CASSLQATNEKLFF,TGTGCCAGCAGCTTACAGGCAACTAATGAAAAACTGTTTTTT
TRBD1,TRBJ1-3,TRBV30,.,CAWRVRGLGRDTIYF,TGTGCCTGGAGGGTTAGGGGGCTCGGTAGGGACACCATATATTTT
.,TRBJ2-1,TRBV14,.,CASSQGRQGEQFF,TGTGCCAGCAGCCAAGGGCGCCAGGGGGAGCAGTTCTTC
.,TRBJ2-7,TRBV6-6,once,CASRKAGAYEQYF,TGTGCCAGCAGGAAAGCAGGGGCCTACGAGCAGTACTTC